This T cell receptor beta chain was profiled in a study of CD8 T cells in ankylosing spondylitis. The study's findings and limits: Made up of several highly homologous variants, a TCR beta motif appeared characteristic of ankylosing spondylitis blood.

A single record per CDR3 protein comes from TCRdb applying MiXCR to the 5' RACE reads. This table has roughly 440,000 distinct CDR3 sequences, 17% appearing once. About this clonotype: What it recognizes is unknown.

This CDR3 is built from 15 residues. The germline V and J ends were trimmed by 6 bases and 4 bases, with 17 bases remaining between them. CDR1 and CDR2 (germline): MNHNS, SASEGT. The J gene is TRBJ2-3, the V gene TRBV6-1; D possibly matches TRBD1 or TRBD2 (7 bases each). The TCR was taken from a male donor with ankylosing spondylitis. Sequenced input: blood, either unsorted or a sorted T cell fraction (not recorded which). In DNA, the CDR3 is TGTGCCAGCAGGAGACAGGGCGGGAGTGCAGATACGCAGTATTTT. Protein sequence: CASRRQGGSADTQYF.